The 20 T cell receptor beta chains given below trace back to one sample, sequenced in a study of OX40 agonist ivuxolimab in advanced cancers. The data were produced by immunoSEQ multiplex PCR, yet TCRdb's version contains in-frame clones alone and is incomplete. The table shows about 29,000 clones, with 80% to 95% occurring only once. The sequences come from CD4+ or CD8+ T cells sorted from blood, collected in a trial of the OX40 agonist ivuxolimab. The receptors were gathered from an adult with an advanced solid tumor such as melanoma, head and neck, liver or kidney cancer.

The J gene is TRBJ1-6, the V gene TRBV2, with D uncertain. V gave up 4 bases and J gave up 7 bases, with 20 bases separating them. Germline V lookup: CDR1 SNHLY, CDR2 FYNNEI. The length of the CDR3 is 17 residues. CDR3 bases: TGTGCCAGCAGTGCGGGATTTGGTTTGGGGAACAATTCACCCCTCCACTTT. Protein sequence: CASSAGFGLGNNSPLHF.

The V gene is TRBV19, the J gene TRBJ2-7, with 10 bases lining up with TRBD1. This CDR3 has 14 residues. Trimming at V came to 3 bases and at J to 7 bases, leaving 6 bases not matched to a gene. The germline V gene has CDR1 LNHDA and CDR2 SQIVND (reference sequence). DNA of the CDR3: TGTGCCAGTAGTATCGGGACAGGGGCGGGGGAGCAGTACTTC. Translation gives CASSIGTGAGEQYF.

The CDR3 reads CASSRYAGSSGNTIYF. Here the CDR3 DNA reads TGCGCCAGCAGCCGATACGCCGGGTCCTCTGGAAACACCATATATTTT. The rearrangement joins TRBV4-3 to TRBJ1-3; D not resolved. In germline, CDR1 is LGHNA, CDR2 YSLEER. V was pared by 4 bases and J by 0 bases, with 13 bases between. The CDR3 loop spans 16 amino acids.

The chain carries TRBV5-8 and TRBJ2-7; 9 bases are a match to TRBD1. Germline-derived CDR1 and CDR2 are SGHTS and YDEGEE. V trimming: 0 bases; J trimming: 2 bases; junction bases outside the gene matches: 6. This CDR3 comprises 16 residues. Written as DNA, the CDR3 is TGTGCCAGCAGCTTGGCACCGGGACAGGGCCCCTACGAGCAGTACTTC. This translates into CASSLAPGQGPYEQYF.

This clone occurred once. The junction shows a germline mismatch at one end, possibly a read error. The chain joins TRBV11-2 to TRBJ2-3; D is possibly TRBD2 (6 bases). The CDR3 is 17 amino acids. Germline CDR1 SGHAT, CDR2 FQNNGV. This CDR3 reads CASSLETIPGLSDTQYF. DNA of the CDR3: TGTGCCAGCAGCCTAGAAACAATTCCAGGACTATCAGATACGCAGTATTTT.

J is TRBJ1-3 and V is TRBV6-5; 7 bases line up with TRBD1. The trim removed 6 bases at V and 3 bases at J, leaving 8 bases unmatched. The CDR3 runs to 15 residues. Germline loops: CDR1 MNHEY, CDR2 SVGAGI. CDR3 amino acids: CASRTTGLNGNTIYF. CDR3 nucleotides: TGTGCCAGCAGAACGACAGGGTTAAATGGAAACACCATATATTTT.

The chain joins TRBV11-2 to TRBJ1-5, with a tentative D call TRBD1 (5 bases). V was shortened by 3 bases and J by 5 bases, with 14 bases between the two germline ends. The CDR3 consists of 15 residues. Germline V gene data show CDR1 as SGHAT and CDR2 as FQNNGV. The CDR3 nucleotides read TGTGCCAGCAGCTTGGGACGTGGGGGAGATCAGCCCCAGCATTTT. Translation: CASSLGRGGDQPQHF.

The rearrangement joins TRBV5-8 to TRBJ1-1; a weak D match, TRBD1 (5 bases). This CDR3 contains 17 residues. With 0 bases removed from V and 0 bases from J, the gap between germline ends came to 15 bases. Germline V lookup: CDR1 SGHTS, CDR2 YDEGEE. For the CDR3, the DNA is TGTGCCAGCAGCTTGGAAGGGGAGGTGAGGGTGAACACTGAAGCTTTCTTT. Its protein is CASSLEGEVRVNTEAFF.

CDR3 amino acids: CASIRSSPNPYEQYF. The CDR3 DNA follows: TGTGCCAGCATTCGATCGTCCCCCAATCCCTACGAGCAGTACTTC. The V gene is TRBV2, the J gene TRBJ2-7; no definite D call. The V gene's germline CDR1 is SNHLY and CDR2 FYNNEI. V was trimmed by 7 bases and J by 2 bases, leaving 18 bases between them. The CDR3 has 15 amino acids. The full variable domain, in which reference TRBV2 and TRBJ2-7 provide the parts outside the CDR3, is EPEVTQTPSHQVTQMGQEVILRCVPISNHLYFYWYRQILGQKVEFLVSFYNNEISEKSEIFDDQFSVERPDGSNFTLKIRSTKLEDSAMYFCASIRSSPNPYEQYFGPGTRLTVT.

This chain connects TRBV4-1 to TRBJ2-3; no definite D call. The CDR3 contains 14 residues. CDR1 is MGHRA and CDR2 is YSYEKL in the germline V gene. Trimming stripped 1 base from V and 2 bases from J, with 7 bases between. CDR3 residues: CASSQVGSTDTQYF. The CDR3 DNA is TGCGCCAGCAGCCAAGTCGGCTCCACAGATACGCAGTATTTT.

This chain links TRBV4-3 with TRBJ1-2; D possibly corresponds to TRBD1 (5 bases). The ends were cut back, 1 base at V and 6 bases at J, with 15 bases in the middle. CDR1 is LGHNA and CDR2 is YSLEER in the germline V gene. CDR3 length: 15 residues. The CDR3 loop is CASSQAGRGEHGYTF. CDR3 DNA sequence: TGCGCCAGCAGCCAAGCGGGGCGGGGGGAGCATGGCTACACCTTC.

CDR3 region: CASSHRLTSGVVNEQFF. CDR3 bases: TGCGCCAGCAGCCACCGCCTTACTAGCGGGGTGGTCAATGAGCAGTTCTTC. The genes are TRBV4-1 and TRBJ2-1; 10 bases line up with TRBD2. Germline CDR1 MGHRA, CDR2 YSYEKL. The CDR3 contains 17 residues. J lost 6 bases, V lost 3 bases, and 11 bases had no gene match.

The CDR3 spells CSALGDTIYF. CDR3 nucleotide sequence: TGCAGTGCGTTAGGGGACACCATATATTTT. This chain joins TRBV20-1 and TRBJ1-3, with a weak D call TRBD1 (5 bases). The CDR3 is 10 amino acids. The germline V and J ends were trimmed by 6 bases and 8 bases, with 8 bases remaining between them. Germline CDR1 reads DFQATT; CDR2 reads SNEGSKA (reference sequence).

This clone was counted a few times. V usage is TRBV19 and J usage is TRBJ1-1; no clear D. This CDR3 has 12 residues. Germline CDR1 LNHDA, CDR2 SQIVND (reference sequence). The ends were cut back, 6 bases at V and 1 base at J, with 6 bases in the middle. The CDR3 nucleotides are TGTGCCAGTAGACAGCCGAACACTGAAGCTTTCTTT. It codes for CASRQPNTEAFF. Full variable domain (remainder filled in from reference TRBV19 and TRBJ1-1): DGGITQSPKYLFRKEGQNVTLSCEQNLNHDAMYWYRQDPGQGLRLIYYSQIVNDFQKGDIAEGYSVSREKKESFPLTVTSAQKNPTAFYLCASRQPNTEAFFGQGTRLTVV.

This rearrangement joins TRBV9 to TRBJ2-5; 10 nucleotides agree with TRBD2. The CDR3 is made up of 16 amino acids. CDR1 is SGDLS and CDR2 is YYNGEE in the germline V gene. V lost 0 bases, J lost 4 bases, and 6 bases stayed unmatched. DNA of the CDR3: TGTGCCAGCAGCGTAGACCTAGCGGGAGTCCTAGAGACCCAGTACTTC. Amino acids: CASSVDLAGVLETQYF.

V gene TRBV7-8 combines with J gene TRBJ2-1; 9 bases fit TRBD2. Looked up from germline, CDR1 is SGHVS and CDR2 is FQNEAQ. This CDR3 has 16 residues. The V and J ends lost 2 bases and 8 bases, in that order; junction bases with no gene match: 10. The CDR3 reads CASSLIGASGTYEQFF. DNA for the CDR3: TGTGCCAGCAGCTTAATCGGGGCTAGCGGGACGTATGAGCAGTTCTTC.

Details on this clone: The same CDR3 also results from other DNA sequences found in this sample. The rearrangement links TRBV20-1 to TRBJ1-2; D is ambiguous. CDR1 and CDR2 from the germline V gene are DFQATT and SNEGSKA (reference sequence). The CDR3 has 11 residues. V was trimmed by 1 base and J by 8 bases, leaving 8 bases between them. The CDR3 DNA follows: TGCAGTGCTAGAGGGGTGGGGGGCTACACCTTC. Its protein product is CSARGVGGYTF.

This chain connects TRBV15 to TRBJ2-1; 9 bases agree with TRBD1. The CDR3 extends over 13 amino acids. Germline CDR1 is LNHNV and CDR2 is YYDKDF (reference sequence). The J segment lost 7 bases and the V segment lost 5 bases, leaving 3 bases of the junction unmatched. The DNA for the CDR3 is TGTGCCACCAGCTTGGGACAGGGAAATGAGCAGTTCTTC. This translates into CATSLGQGNEQFF.

The CDR3 spells CASSPPGTGGANYGYTF. The CDR3 DNA reads as TGTGCCAGCTCACCACCCGGGACAGGGGGGGCTAACTATGGCTACACCTTC. The chain recombines TRBV18 with TRBJ1-2, with TRBD1 matching over 11 bases. The J segment lost 0 bases and the V segment lost 0 bases, leaving 3 bases of the junction unmatched. The CDR3 contains 17 residues. From germline, CDR1 is KGHSH and CDR2 LQKENI.

This clone came up a few times. The chain has TRBV7-9 and TRBJ1-6; D remains unclear. This CDR3 has 15 amino acids. Germline CDR1 SEHNR, CDR2 FQNEAQ (reference sequence). The ends were cut back, 4 bases at V and 2 bases at J, with 9 bases in the middle. The CDR3: CASSSGSPYNSPLHF. Written as DNA, the CDR3 is TGTGCCAGCAGCTCCGGGTCCCCCTATAATTCACCCCTCCACTTT.